Below are 32 T cell receptor beta chains sequenced from a single sample in a study of cytomegalovirus exposure and HLA in healthy donors. Primers: 60 Vbeta forward and 13 Jbeta reverse. Some clones are missing from TCRdb's copy, which holds only in-frame ones; the method was immunoSEQ multiplex PCR. The sample records under 200,000 clones, about 80% being singletons. The material sequenced was PBMCs. These receptors were taken from a woman aged 30 to 39 in good health and CMV-seropositive.

The gene calls are TRBV12-5 and TRBJ2-1, with D perhaps TRBD1 (7 bases). Germline V gene sequence: CDR1 LGHNT, CDR2 FRNRAP. V was pared by 1 base and J by 7 bases, with 26 bases between. This CDR3 spans 19 amino acids. The CDR3 DNA reads TGTGCTAGTGGTTTGGCCCAGACGGTACAGGGGCTAAGCGGGAATGAGCAGTTCTTC. Protein sequence: CASGLAQTVQGLSGNEQFF.

The rearrangement links TRBV6-5 to TRBJ1-6; D gene ambiguous. The germline V gene encodes CDR1 MNHEY and CDR2 SVGAGI. This CDR3 contains 14 residues. Between the trimmed V and J ends, which lost 6 bases and 10 bases, there was a span of 16 bases. Written as DNA, the CDR3 is TGTGCCAGCAGCGGGAGGACCTCGGGGTCACCCCTCCACTTT. It codes for CASSGRTSGSPLHF.

This chain links TRBV13 with TRBJ1-1, with D possibly matching TRBD1 (6 bases). The germline CDR1 and CDR2 sequences are PRHDT and FYEKMQ (reference sequence). The V end was cut by 0 bases, the J end by 12 bases, with 14 bases between. The CDR3 contains 13 residues. The CDR3 DNA follows: TGTGCCAGCAGCTTAGGTCAGGGGTTAGAAACTTTCTTT. It encodes CASSLGQGLETFF.

The chain carries TRBV7-2 and TRBJ1-1; TRBD1 might be the D (5 bases). This CDR3 is 13 amino acids long. CDR1 and CDR2 from the germline V gene are SGHTA and FQGNSA. Trimming removed 6 bases from V and 4 bases from J, with 12 bases in between. CDR3 DNA: TGTGCCAGCAGGGATCAGGGAAGCACTGAAGCTTTCTTT. This codes for CASRDQGSTEAFF.

This clone showed up just a few times. The rearrangement uses TRBV18 and TRBJ1-1; no clear D. Germline V gene data show CDR1 as KGHSH and CDR2 as LQKENI. The CDR3 is 15 amino acids. Trimming cost V 0 bases and J 9 bases, with 17 bases left between them. CDR3 in amino acids: CASSPPNNADDKAFF. For the CDR3, the DNA is TGTGCCAGCTCACCACCTAATAACGCAGATGATAAAGCTTTCTTT.

The rearrangement joins TRBV7-2 to TRBJ2-2; D possibly corresponds to TRBD2 (5 bases). The V gene lost 7 bases and the J gene lost 4 bases, with 16 bases spanning the gap. From germline, CDR1 is SGHTA and CDR2 FQGNSA. CDR3 length equals 15 residues. The CDR3 sequence: CASKTPSGFTGELFF. The CDR3 region has the DNA TGTGCCAGCAAGACCCCCAGCGGATTCACCGGGGAGCTGTTTTTT. Full variable domain (rest looked up from reference TRBV7-2 and TRBJ2-2): GAGVSQSPSNKVTEKGKDVELRCDPISGHTALYWYRQSLGQGLEFLIYFQGNSAPDKSGLPSDRFSAERTGGSVSTLTIQRTQQEDSAVYLCASKTPSGFTGELFFGEGSRLTVL.

This clone came up once. This rearrangement joins TRBV23-1 to TRBJ1-4; weak D call: TRBD1 (5 bases). TRBV23-1 is designated an ORF whose function remains uncertain. The CDR3 totals 12 residues. For the CDR3, the DNA is TGCGCTCACGGCAGGGACTTGGAAAAACTGTTTTTT. Its translation: CAHGRDLEKLFF.

This chain's CDR3 is CASSLGTSGTYNEQFF. Here the CDR3 DNA reads TGTGCCAGCAGTCTCGGGACTAGCGGGACTTACAATGAGCAGTTCTTC. The V and J genes are TRBV27 and TRBJ2-1, with TRBD2 matching 13 bases. Germline trimming cut 5 bases from V and 4 bases from J; bases unmatched to any gene: 5. CDR1 and CDR2 (germline): MNHEY, SMNVEV (reference sequence). The CDR3 has 16 amino acids.

The chain is built from TRBV10-1 and TRBJ2-7, with TRBD1 matching 9 bases. J lost 1 base, V lost 3 bases, and 4 bases had no gene match. This CDR3 is built from 15 residues. Germline V gene sequence: CDR1 WNHNN, CDR2 SYGVQD (reference sequence). CDR3 sequence reads: CASSDRGTGSYEQYF. CDR3 coding DNA: TGCGCCAGCAGTGACCGCGGGACAGGGTCCTACGAGCAGTACTTC.

This chain joins TRBV11-2 and TRBJ1-4; 10 positions match TRBD1. The germline CDR1 and CDR2 sequences are SGHAT and FQNNGV. With 5 bases clipped from V and 8 bases from J, the junction kept 11 bases outside the gene matches. This CDR3 region has 16 residues. The CDR3 DNA is TGTGCCAGCAGCCCCCGTGACAGGGGGCTGGGGGAAAAACTGTTTTTT. It encodes CASSPRDRGLGEKLFF.

This clone has a single count. The V and J genes are TRBV5-1 and TRBJ2-7, with D possibly TRBD1 on 6 matching bases. Germline V lookup: CDR1 SGHRS, CDR2 YFSETQ. The CDR3 length is 15 residues. With 4 bases removed from V and 2 bases from J, the gap between germline ends came to 16 bases. The chain's CDR3 is CASSPVGTRAYEQYF. CDR3 coding DNA: TGCGCCAGCAGCCCCGTCGGGACACGGGCCTACGAGCAGTACTTC.

The V call is TRBV30, the J call TRBJ2-7; tentative D call: TRBD2 (5 bases). The CDR3 runs to 13 residues. The germline V gene encodes CDR1 GTSNPN and CDR2 SVGIG (reference sequence). V lost 0 bases and J lost 4, with 10 bases in between. The CDR3 loop is CAWSVRRGYEQYF. In DNA form, the CDR3 reads TGTGCCTGGAGTGTACGACGGGGATACGAGCAGTACTTC.

This chain joins TRBV13 and TRBJ2-7; TRBD2 matches 7 bases. V shed 5 bases and J 2 bases; nucleotides not matched to a gene: 6. The germline V gene encodes CDR1 PRHDT and CDR2 FYEKMQ (reference sequence). The CDR3 is 14 residues long. CDR3 region: CASSDSGATYEQYF. The CDR3 nucleotides are TGTGCCAGCAGCGACAGCGGGGCGACCTACGAGCAGTACTTC.

This clone was detected only once. The chain carries TRBV9 and TRBJ1-5, with TRBD1 as a possible D gene (5 bases). Deletions cut 0 bases from V and 6 bases from J, with 10 bases between. This CDR3 is 14 amino acids long. CDR1 and CDR2 from the germline V gene are SGDLS and YYNGEE. The chain's CDR3 is CASSVGGVGQPQHF. In nucleotides, the CDR3 is TGTGCCAGCAGCGTAGGGGGCGTGGGTCAGCCCCAGCATTTT.

This clone has a handful of counts. The chain combines TRBV27 with TRBJ2-1; TRBD1 might be the D (5 bases). V dropped 8 bases and J dropped 0 bases, with 17 bases sitting between them. Germline V CDR1 and CDR2: MNHEY, SMNVEV (reference sequence). The CDR3 totals 16 residues. In DNA, the CDR3 is TGTGCCAGCTCTTACAAGCGACAGAGCTCCTACAATGAGCAGTTCTTC. Translation: CASSYKRQSSYNEQFF.

The V call is TRBV7-9, the J call TRBJ1-4, with 8 positions matching TRBD1. With V trimmed by 4 bases and J by 8 bases, 12 bases remained unmatched. This CDR3 has 16 residues. CDR1 and CDR2 (germline): SEHNR, FQNEAQ (reference sequence). CDR3 nucleotides: TGTGCCAGCAGCTCCGCAGCCGTCGGGACAGGCGAAAAACTGTTTTTT. It yields the protein CASSSAAVGTGEKLFF.

This clone came up a few times. This sequence joins TRBV6-5 and TRBJ2-7; 9 positions match TRBD1. After removal of 6 bases from V and 1 base from J, the junction contained 7 bases not matched to a gene. The CDR3 contains 15 residues. From germline, CDR1 is MNHEY and CDR2 SVGAGI. CDR3 in amino acids: CASRGPDRGSYEQYF. In nucleotides, the CDR3 is TGTGCCAGCAGGGGCCCGGACAGGGGATCCTACGAGCAGTACTTC.

The chain has TRBV12-2 and TRBJ1-2; the table's D call, TRBD1, has no DNA check behind it. TRBV12-2 is reported as a pseudogene. CDR3 length: 15 amino acids. The CDR3 is CASRPRQGALYGYTF. For the CDR3, the DNA is TGTGCAAGTCGTCCTCGACAGGGAGCCTTATATGGCTACACCTTC.

The chain uses TRBV6-4 and TRBJ2-2; D gene ambiguous. CDR1 is MRHNA and CDR2 is SNTAGT in the germline V gene. The CDR3 is made up of 14 amino acids. Trimming took 7 bases from V and 0 from J, leaving 9 bases between them. The CDR3 bases are TGTGCCAGCACAGACAAACCGAACACCGGGGAGCTGTTTTTT. This encodes CASTDKPNTGELFF.

This clone was seen a single time. The V call is TRBV2, the J call TRBJ1-2; the match to TRBD1 covers 8 bases. This CDR3 is 15 amino acids long. Germline values: CDR1 SNHLY, CDR2 FYNNEI. V lost 6 bases, J lost 0 bases, and 6 bases stayed unmatched. In DNA, the CDR3 is TGTGCCAGCAGAGAGGACAGGGAAGCTAACTATGGCTACACCTTC. It is translated as CASREDREANYGYTF.

V usage is TRBV23-1 and J usage is TRBJ2-2; D not certain. TRBV23-1 is filed as an ORF, its function uncertain. Trimming left V 0 bases short and J 6 bases short, with 5 bases between. The CDR3 runs 13 residues. Written as DNA, the CDR3 is TGCGCCAGCAGTCAATCAACAGCCGGGGAGCTGTTTTTT. It translates to CASSQSTAGELFF.

The chain recombines TRBV5-6 with TRBJ1-2; 12 nucleotides align to TRBD1. The CDR3 is 16 amino acids. The germline CDR1 and CDR2 sequences are SGHDT and YYEEEE. After removal of 0 bases from V and 7 bases from J, the junction contained 7 bases not matched to a gene. CDR3 bases: TGTGCCAGCAGCTTGGGCGCGGGACAGGGGGCAGGTGGCTACACCTTC. It codes for CASSLGAGQGAGGYTF.

This chain joins TRBV7-2 and TRBJ2-1; 10 nucleotides align to TRBD2. J was trimmed by 0 bases and V by 1 base; bases with no gene match: 3. Germline assignment: CDR1 SGHTA and CDR2 FQGNSA. The CDR3 has 17 residues. CDR3 nucleotides: TGTGCCAGCAGCTTAGGAGGACTAGCGGCCTCCTACAATGAGCAGTTCTTC. Amino acids: CASSLGGLAASYNEQFF.

This clone was recorded once. J is TRBJ2-5 and V is TRBV11-2; 9 bases are a match to TRBD1. Trimming removed 5 bases from V and 2 bases from J; junction bases left unmatched: 9. The V gene's germline CDR1 is SGHAT and CDR2 FQNNGV. CDR3 size: 16 residues. The CDR3 spells CASSPWTGARQETQYF. The CDR3 nucleotides read TGTGCCAGCAGCCCGTGGACAGGGGCCCGACAAGAGACCCAGTACTTC. The whole variable domain, filled in from reference TRBV11-2 and TRBJ2-5, reads EAGVAQSPRYKIIEKRQSVAFWCNPISGHATLYWYQQILGQGPKLLIQFQNNGVVDDSQLPKDRFSAERLKGVDSTLKIQPAKLEDSAVYLCASSPWTGARQETQYFGPGTRLLVL.

V usage is TRBV30 and J usage is TRBJ1-1; no clear D gene. Deletions cut 0 bases from V and 1 base from J, with 12 bases between. CDR3 length: 15 residues. CDR1 and CDR2 from the germline V gene are GTSNPN and SVGIG (reference sequence). CDR3 sequence (DNA): TGTGCCTGGAGTGTACGGTTGGTTGGGAACACTGAAGCTTTCTTT. It codes for CAWSVRLVGNTEAFF.

This clone was seen once. V is TRBV29-1 and J is TRBJ1-2; TRBD1 matches at 7 bases. This CDR3 spans 15 amino acids. V gave up 0 bases and J gave up 2 bases; unmatched junction bases: 6. Germline values: CDR1 SQVTM, CDR2 ANQGSEA. For the CDR3, the DNA is TGCAGCGTTGAAGATCAGCCAGGGGGGAACTATGGCTACACCTTC. It yields the protein CSVEDQPGGNYGYTF.

This clone was seen a few times. This chain uses TRBV9 with TRBJ1-3; 7 bases are a match to TRBD1. Trimming at V came to 2 bases and at J to 3 bases, leaving 8 bases not matched to a gene. The germline gives CDR1 SGDLS, CDR2 YYNGEE. The length of the CDR3 is 16 residues. The CDR3 is CASSVGKTGFGNTIYF. As DNA, the CDR3 is TGTGCCAGCAGCGTCGGAAAGACAGGGTTTGGAAACACCATATATTTT.

The chain joins TRBV5-8 to TRBJ1-1; 9 bases match TRBD1. Germline V gene sequence: CDR1 SGHTS, CDR2 YDEGEE. CDR3 length: 17 residues. After removal of 7 bases from V and 0 bases from J, the junction contained 13 bases not matched to a gene. CDR3: CASCLTGTGPLNTEAFF. The CDR3 DNA reads TGTGCCAGCTGTTTAACCGGGACAGGGCCCTTGAACACTGAAGCTTTCTTT. The full variable domain, with the rest looked up from reference TRBV5-8 and TRBJ1-1, is EAGVTQSPTHLIKTRGQQATLRCSPISGHTSVYWYQQALGLGLQFLLWYDEGEERNRGNFPPRFSGRQFPNYSSELNVNALELEDSALYLCASCLTGTGPLNTEAFFGQGTRLTVV.

CDR3 loop: CAWQKTSGNTIYF. CDR3 nucleotide sequence: TGTGCCTGGCAGAAAACCTCTGGAAACACCATATATTTT. V usage is TRBV30 and J usage is TRBJ1-3, with no clear D. CDR3 length equals 13 residues. Germline V gene sequence: CDR1 GTSNPN, CDR2 SVGIG (reference sequence). V shed 5 bases and J shed 0 bases, with 8 bases lying between them.

The chain links TRBV7-2 to TRBJ2-7; D may be TRBD2 (5 bases). V was clipped by 5 bases and J by 7 bases, with 15 bases between them. This CDR3 comprises 13 residues. Germline CDR1 and CDR2: SGHTA and FQGNSA. CDR3 nucleotides: TGTGCCAGCAGCACTTGGGGTGGAGGAGAGCAGTACTTC. Translation gives CASSTWGGGEQYF. The complete variable domain, with remaining parts taken from reference TRBV7-2 and TRBJ2-7, reads GAGVSQSPSNKVTEKGKDVELRCDPISGHTALYWYRQSLGQGLEFLIYFQGNSAPDKSGLPSDRFSAERTGGSVSTLTIQRTQQEDSAVYLCASSTWGGGEQYFGPGTRLTVT.

This sequence joins TRBV5-4 and TRBJ2-7; 7 nucleotides match TRBD1. The CDR3 loop spans 16 amino acids. Germline CDR1 is SGHNT and CDR2 is YYREEE (reference sequence). With V trimmed by 5 bases and J by 2 bases, 13 bases remained unmatched. CDR3 nucleotide sequence: TGTGCCAGCAGGAGGGGGCTAAGAAGGGAAGCCTACGAGCAGTACTTC. It yields the protein CASRRGLRREAYEQYF. Full variable domain (outside the CDR3, taken from reference TRBV5-4 and TRBJ2-7): ETGVTQSPTHLIKTRGQQVTLRCSSQSGHNTVSWYQQALGQGPQFIFQYYREEENGRGNFPPRFSGLQFPNYSSELNVNALELDDSALYLCASRRGLRREAYEQYFGPGTRLTVT.

This clone was counted between two and nine times. The gene calls are TRBV5-4 and TRBJ2-7, with 8 bases aligning to TRBD1. CDR3 length: 15 amino acids. Unmatched junction bases numbered 4, after V lost 2 bases and J lost 0 bases. Germline CDR1 is SGHNT and CDR2 is YYREEE (reference sequence). The CDR3 bases are TGTGCCAGCAGCTTCCGACAGGGGTCCTCCTACGAGCAGTACTTC. Its translation: CASSFRQGSSYEQYF.